This T cell receptor (beta chain) was captured by sequencing in a study of CD8 T cells in ankylosing spondylitis. Study-level findings and limits: Enrichment of disease-linked clones was reportedly significant in matched ankylosing spondylitis synovial fluid.

Worth noting for this clonotype: What it recognizes is unknown.

The CDR3 runs 13 residues. Germline-derived CDR1 and CDR2 are ENHRY and SYGVKD. Trimming shortened V by 6 bases and J by 0 bases, and 5 bases separated the two germline ends. Construction of TCR beta libraries was performed using quantitative 5'-RACE with molecular barcodes. Via MiXCR, TCRdb re-called the 5' RACE reads, giving one row per CDR3 protein. The sample carries around 320,000 distinct CDR3 sequences, less than 25% recorded once. The specimen sequenced was blood, either unsorted or a sorted T cell fraction (not recorded which). The sequence was obtained from a female donor with ankylosing spondylitis or in good health (not recorded which). V gene TRBV10-3 combines with J gene TRBJ2-2, with a weak D call TRBD1 (5 bases). The CDR3 sequence is CAIRTANTGELFF. The DNA of the CDR3 is TGTGCCATCAGGACAGCGAACACCGGGGAGCTGTTTTTT.